This T cell receptor (beta chain) came from a study of blood T cell repertoires in COVID-19. Study information: From the United States, Italy and Spain came samples of acute and convalescent COVID-19. PBMCs, B-cell-depleted T cells, or T cells were the source of the cDNA or gDNA that made up the material.

Original processing methods: Amplification from reference gene primers served as the basis for estimated nucleated cell counts. Clones were read by immunoSEQ multiplex PCR, and TCRdb kept only the in-frame ones, dropping some. The V and J calls and the clone size are those of that table, but D and trimming were determined from the DNA. The top ten clones hold 2.5% to 3% of a sample with 140,000 to 150,000 clones, 85% of them seen once. The receptor was derived from a woman aged 40 to 55 with active or convalescent COVID-19. The sequenced sample was peripheral blood.

The CDR3: CATSRDPPPWTANYGYTF. The CDR3 DNA reads as TGTGCCACCAGCAGAGATCCCCCCCCCTGGACAGCTAACTATGGCTACACCTTC. The rearrangement uses TRBV15 and TRBJ1-2; tentative D call: TRBD1 (6 bases). V shed 0 bases and J shed 0 bases, with 17 bases lying between them. This CDR3 contains 18 residues. The germline gives CDR1 LNHNV, CDR2 YYDKDF (reference sequence). Drawing the rest from reference TRBV15 and TRBJ1-2, the complete variable domain is DAMVIQNPRYQVTQFGKPVTLSCSQTLNHNVMYWYQQKSSQAPKLLFHYYDKDFNNEADTPDNFQSRRPNTSFCFLDIRSPGLGDTAMYLCATSRDPPPWTANYGYTFGSGTRLTVV.